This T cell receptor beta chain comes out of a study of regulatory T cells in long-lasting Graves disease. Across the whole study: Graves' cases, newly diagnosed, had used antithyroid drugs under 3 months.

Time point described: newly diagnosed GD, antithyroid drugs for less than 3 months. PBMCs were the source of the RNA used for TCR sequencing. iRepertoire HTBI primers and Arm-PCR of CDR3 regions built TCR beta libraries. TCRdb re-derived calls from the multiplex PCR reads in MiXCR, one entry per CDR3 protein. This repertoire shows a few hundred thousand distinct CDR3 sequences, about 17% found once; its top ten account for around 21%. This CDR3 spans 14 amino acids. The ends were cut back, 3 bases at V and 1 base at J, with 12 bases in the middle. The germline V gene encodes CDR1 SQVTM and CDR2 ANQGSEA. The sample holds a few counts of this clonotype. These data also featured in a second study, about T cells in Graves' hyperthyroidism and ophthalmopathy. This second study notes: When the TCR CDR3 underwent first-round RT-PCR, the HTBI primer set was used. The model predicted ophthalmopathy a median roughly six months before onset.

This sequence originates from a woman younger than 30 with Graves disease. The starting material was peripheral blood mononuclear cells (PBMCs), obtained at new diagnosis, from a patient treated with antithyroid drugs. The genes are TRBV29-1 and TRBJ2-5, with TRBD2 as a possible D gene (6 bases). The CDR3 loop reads CSVDPLAFQETQYF. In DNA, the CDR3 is TGCAGCGTTGACCCGCTAGCGTTCCAAGAGACCCAGTACTTC.